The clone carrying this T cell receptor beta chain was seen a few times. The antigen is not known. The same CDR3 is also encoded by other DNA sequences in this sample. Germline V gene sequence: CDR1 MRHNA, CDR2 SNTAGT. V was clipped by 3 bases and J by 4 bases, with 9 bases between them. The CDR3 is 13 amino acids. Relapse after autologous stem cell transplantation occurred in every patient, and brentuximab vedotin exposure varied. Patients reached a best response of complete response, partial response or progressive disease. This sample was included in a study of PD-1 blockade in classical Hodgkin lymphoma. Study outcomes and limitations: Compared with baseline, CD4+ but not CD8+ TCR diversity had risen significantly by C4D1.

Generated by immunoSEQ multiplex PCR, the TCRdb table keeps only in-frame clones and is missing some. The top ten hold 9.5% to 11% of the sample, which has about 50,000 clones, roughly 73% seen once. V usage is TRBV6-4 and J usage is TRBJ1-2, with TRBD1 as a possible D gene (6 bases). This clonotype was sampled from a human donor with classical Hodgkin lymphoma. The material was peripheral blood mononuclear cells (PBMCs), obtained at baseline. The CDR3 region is CASSDGGAYGYTF. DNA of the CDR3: TGTGCCAGCAGTGATGGGGGGGCCTATGGCTACACCTTC.